This paragraph covers one T cell receptor beta chain sequence. RNA served as the template for amplifying TCR beta CDR3 regions. HTBI-primed RT-PCR formed the first round, and a multiplex PCR formed the second. Each CDR3 protein gets one entry after TCRdb re-called the multiplex PCR reads with MiXCR. The sample carries over a million distinct CDR3 sequences, 35% to 40% recorded once. This sample was included in a study of Graves' ophthalmopathy and Graves' hyperthyroidism. The CDR3 spans 15 residues. The germline CDR1 and CDR2 sequences are SEHNR and FQNEAQ (reference sequence). Trimming stripped 9 bases from V and 4 bases from J, with 21 bases between.

The receptor's source is an adult man with Graves' hyperthyroidism. The V and J genes are TRBV7-9 and TRBJ1-2; D unclear. Sequenced sample: peripheral blood or thyroid tissue (not recorded which). The CDR3 DNA reads as TGTGCCAGTAAAACCTGGAATAGACTTGGCTATGGCTACACCTTC. Its protein is CASKTWNRLGYGYTF.